This T cell receptor beta chain was retrieved from a study of chronic HIV infection and antiretroviral therapy (dated by TCRdb to the mid-2010s). Library generation was performed with 5' RACE. The sequencing machine was an Illumina MiSeq. TCRdb redid the processing of the public reads, applying fastp at Q25 and MiXCR, and retained in-frame beta chains. Rows with a matching CDR3 protein are joined into one entry that keeps the most common DNA and genes. The sample table shows 25,000 to 35,000 distinct CDR3 sequences, and around 8.6% are seen once. More than 2% of the sample rests with the top ten. In the germline V gene, CDR1 corresponds to SQVTM and CDR2 to ANQGSEA. V is trimmed back by 4 bases and J by 2 bases, and the junction contains 5 bases that no gene match accounts for. CDR3 length: 13 amino acids, cysteine to phenylalanine. Solely the CDR3 DNA is kept, with 39 bases framed from the first base.

This clonotype occurred many times. This clone's antigen is unknown. No much larger clone is present one base from it, and per-base qualities are unavailable. This clonotype originated in an adult who had HIV and had not received antiretroviral therapy, or was an uninfected healthy control (not recorded which). The sample comprised peripheral blood. The V gene is TRBV29-1 and the J gene is TRBJ2-7; the junction holds 7 bases that match TRBD1. The DNA sequence follows: TGCAGCGTTGGACGGGACAGACCCTACGAGCAGTACTTC. It codes for CSVGRDRPYEQYF.